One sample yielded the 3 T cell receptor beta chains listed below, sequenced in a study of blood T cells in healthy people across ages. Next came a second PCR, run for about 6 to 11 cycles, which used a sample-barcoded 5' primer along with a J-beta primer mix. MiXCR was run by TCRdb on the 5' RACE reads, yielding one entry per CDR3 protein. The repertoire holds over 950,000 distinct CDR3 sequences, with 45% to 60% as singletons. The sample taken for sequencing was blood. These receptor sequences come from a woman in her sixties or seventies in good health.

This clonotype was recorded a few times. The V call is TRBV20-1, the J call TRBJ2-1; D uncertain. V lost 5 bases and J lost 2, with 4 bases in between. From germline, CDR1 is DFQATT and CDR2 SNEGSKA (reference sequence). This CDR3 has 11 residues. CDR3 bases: TGCAGTGCTGGGACCTACAATGAGCAGTTCTTC. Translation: CSAGTYNEQFF.

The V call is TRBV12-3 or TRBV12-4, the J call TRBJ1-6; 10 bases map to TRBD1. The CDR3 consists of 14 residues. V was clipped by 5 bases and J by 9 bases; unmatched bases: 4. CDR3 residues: CASSETGGVSPLHF. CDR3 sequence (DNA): TGTGCCAGCAGTGAGACAGGGGGCGTTTCACCCCTCCACTTT.

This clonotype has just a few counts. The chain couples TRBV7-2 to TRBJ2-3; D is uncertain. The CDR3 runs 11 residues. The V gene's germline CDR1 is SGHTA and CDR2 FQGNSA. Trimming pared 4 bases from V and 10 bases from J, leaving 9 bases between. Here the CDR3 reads CASSSPVAQYF. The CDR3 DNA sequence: TGTGCCAGCAGCTCACCAGTCGCGCAGTATTTT. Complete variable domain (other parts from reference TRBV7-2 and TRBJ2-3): GAGVSQSPSNKVTEKGKDVELRCDPISGHTALYWYRQSLGQGLEFLIYFQGNSAPDKSGLPSDRFSAERTGGSVSTLTIQRTQQEDSAVYLCASSSPVAQYFGPGTRLTVL.